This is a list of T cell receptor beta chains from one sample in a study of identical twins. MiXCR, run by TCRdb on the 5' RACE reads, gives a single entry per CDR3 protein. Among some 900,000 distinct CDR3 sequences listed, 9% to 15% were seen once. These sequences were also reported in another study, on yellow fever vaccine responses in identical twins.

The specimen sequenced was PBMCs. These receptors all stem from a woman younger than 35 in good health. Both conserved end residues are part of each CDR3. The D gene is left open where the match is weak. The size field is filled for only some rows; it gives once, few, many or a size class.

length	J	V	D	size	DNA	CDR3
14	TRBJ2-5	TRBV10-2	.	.	TGCGCCAGCAGTGAGTGGGCACCTGGGGAGACCCAGTACTTC	CASSEWAPGETQYF
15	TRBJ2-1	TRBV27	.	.	TGTGCCAGCAGTGGGGGTAGGGGGAAGGGTAATGAGCAGTTCTTC	CASSGGRGKGNEQFF
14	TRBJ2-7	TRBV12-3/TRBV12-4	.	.	TGTGCCAGCTCCCCCCCCGGGTCCGACTCTATACAGTACTTC	CASSPPGSDSIQYF
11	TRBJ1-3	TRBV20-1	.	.	TGCGGTCAAGCCTCTGGAAACACCATATATTTT	CGQASGNTIYF
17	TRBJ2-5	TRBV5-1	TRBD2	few	TGCGCCAGCAGCTCCCCGCGGGGAGGGCCGCCCCAAGAGACCCAGTACTTC	CASSSPRGGPPQETQYF
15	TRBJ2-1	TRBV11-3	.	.	TGTGCCAGCAGCTTAACCCAGGGTCGGAGCAATGAGCAGTTCTTC	CASSLTQGRSNEQFF
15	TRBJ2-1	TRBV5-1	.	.	TGCGCCAGCAGCCCACAAACCGGAATTAGTAGTGAGCAGTTCTTC	CASSPQTGISSEQFF
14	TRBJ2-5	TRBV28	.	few	TGTGCCAGCACCCGAGAGGGGCCTTGGGAGACCCAGTACTTC	CASTREGPWETQYF
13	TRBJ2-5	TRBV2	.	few	TGTGCCAGCAGGGGGCTGGGGGGAGAGACCCAGTACTTC	CASRGLGGETQYF
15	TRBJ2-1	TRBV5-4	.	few	TGTGCCAGCAGCTTGGTGGGGGACCCCTACAATGAGCAGTTCTTC	CASSLVGDPYNEQFF
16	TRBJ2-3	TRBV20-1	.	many	TGCAGTGCTAGAACAACCAGGCTATCTTACACAGATACGCAGTATTTT	CSARTTRLSYTDTQYF
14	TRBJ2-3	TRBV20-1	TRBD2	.	TGCAGTGCTATTAGCGGGAGAGGGGGTGATACGCAGTATTTT	CSAISGRGGDTQYF
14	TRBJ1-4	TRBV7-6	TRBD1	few	TGTGCCAGCAGCCAGGACAGGGGCGATGAAAAACTGTTTTTT	CASSQDRGDEKLFF
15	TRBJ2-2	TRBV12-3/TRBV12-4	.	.	TGTGCCAGCAGTTTAAGCAGTGTGGGGACCGGGGAGCTGTTTTTT	CASSLSSVGTGELFF
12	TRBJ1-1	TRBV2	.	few	TGTGCCAGCAGCCCCCCGGGGCTTGAAGCTTTCTTT	CASSPPGLEAFF
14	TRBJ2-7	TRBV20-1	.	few	TGCAGTGCTAGTACAGGGACGTTCTCCTACGAGCAGTACTTC	CSASTGTFSYEQYF
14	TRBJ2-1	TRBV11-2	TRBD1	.	TGTGCCAGCAGCTTAGACTTGGGACAGAATGAGCAGTTCTTC	CASSLDLGQNEQFF
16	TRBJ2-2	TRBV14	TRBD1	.	TGTGCCAGCAGCCAACTCACCAGACAGGGCCCCGGGGAGCTGTTTTTT	CASSQLTRQGPGELFF
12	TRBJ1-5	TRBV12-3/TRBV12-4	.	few	TGTGCCAGCACCTTGGGGGCTCAGCCCCAGCATTTT	CASTLGAQPQHF
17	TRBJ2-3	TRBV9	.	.	TGTGCCAGCAGCGTCCGGGGTAGTCTCACTAGCACAGATACGCAGTATTTT	CASSVRGSLTSTDTQYF
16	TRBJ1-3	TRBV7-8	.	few	TGTGCCAGCAGCCCTAAAGGGGTGGAAAAAGGAAACACCATATATTTT	CASSPKGVEKGNTIYF
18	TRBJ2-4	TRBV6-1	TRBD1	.	TGTGCCAGCAGTGCCAGGACAGGGGGCTGGGGAGCCAAAAACATTCAGTACTTC	CASSARTGGWGAKNIQYF
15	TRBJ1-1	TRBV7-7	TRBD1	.	TGTGCCAGCAGCCCCACCTGGACAGGCGGGCGGGGAGCTTTCTTT	CASSPTWTGGRGAFF
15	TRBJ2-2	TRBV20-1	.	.	TGCAGTGCTATCACCCTAGCAGCGAACACCGGGGAGCTGTTTTTT	CSAITLAANTGELFF
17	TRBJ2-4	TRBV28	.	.	TGTGCCAGCAGTTTCGGATACGGGGGGCTAACCAAAAACATTCAGTACTTC	CASSFGYGGLTKNIQYF
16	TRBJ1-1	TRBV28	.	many	TGTGCCAGCAGTTCGCAAAGGCTGGCAGGTGTGACTGAAGCTTTCTTT	CASSSQRLAGVTEAFF
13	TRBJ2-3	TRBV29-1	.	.	TGCAGCGTTGATTCGGAAAGCACAGATACGCAGTATTTT	CSVDSESTDTQYF
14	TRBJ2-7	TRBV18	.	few	TGTGCCAGCTCACCAGACTTCACCTCCTACGAGCAGTACTTC	CASSPDFTSYEQYF
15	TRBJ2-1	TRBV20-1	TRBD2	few	TGCAGTGCCCAGACACTAGCGGGGGGCGACAATGAGCAGTTCTTC	CSAQTLAGGDNEQFF
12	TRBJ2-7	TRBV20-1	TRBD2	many	TGCAGTTTAGCGGGTCCGGGGGACGAGCAGTACTTC	CSLAGPGDEQYF
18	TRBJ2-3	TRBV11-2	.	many	TGTGCCAGCAGCTTAGATCCTCCAGGACACCGAAGCACAGATACGCAGTATTTT	CASSLDPPGHRSTDTQYF
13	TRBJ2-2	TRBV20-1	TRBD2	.	TGCAGTACTAGCGGGGGGGCCGCCGGGGAGCTGTTTTTT	CSTSGGAAGELFF
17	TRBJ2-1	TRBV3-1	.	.	TGTGCCAGCAGCCAAGCGGGTCTAACAGTGTCCTACAATGAGCAGTTCTTC	CASSQAGLTVSYNEQFF